This T cell receptor beta chain comes out of a study of control samples from healthy donors and cancer patients. Clones were sequenced by immunoSEQ multiplex PCR, and TCRdb holds only the in-frame ones, with some missing. The sample has approximately 72,000 clones, approximately 89% seen once. This clone was observed a single time. Sequencing was done on a sample of blood. The TCR sequence derives from a middle-aged man in good health.

In nucleotides, the CDR3 is TGTGCCAGCAGCGCCGATAAGGATCAGCCCCAGCATTTT. It translates to CASSADKDQPQHF. V gene TRBV6-5 combines with J gene TRBJ1-5; D unresolved. Looked up from germline, CDR1 is MNHEY and CDR2 is SVGAGI. The CDR3 sequence is 13 residues long. V lost 6 bases, J lost 5 bases, and 11 bases lay in between.